The T cell receptor beta chain described here comes from a study of T cell repertoires in cytomegalovirus infection. Turning to the study itself: It can be stated that public TCR beta signatures indicated CMV infection as well as a matching HLA type.

General study results and limits: CMV carriers having the relevant HLA were flagged by cumulative public TCR beta family frequency. What dominated the ex vivo response were HLA-C-restricted CMV-specific TCR beta clonotypes.

A note on this clonotype: Its antigen is not known.

Using its own MiXCR run on the reads, TCRdb lists one record per CDR3 protein. The repertoire holds under 850,000 distinct CDR3 sequences, 35% to 45% seen once, with around 3% in the top ten. Germline CDR1 and CDR2: SQVTM and ANQGSEA. The CDR3 runs to 14 residues. After removal of 1 base from V and 8 bases from J, the junction contained 7 bases not matched to a gene. The sequenced material came from PBMCs. The V call is TRBV29-1, the J call TRBJ1-4; 7 bases align to TRBD1. This clonotype originated in a human donor in good health (CMV status not recorded). Some clones in this sample may be carry-over from other donors' samples. As DNA, the CDR3 is TGCAGCGTTGAAGTTGGGACAGCAGAGGAAAAACTGTTTTTT. Translated: CSVEVGTAEEKLFF.